Each of the 9 T cell receptor beta chains below was sequenced from the same sample in a study of blood T cell repertoires in COVID-19. TCRdb's table, derived via immunoSEQ multiplex PCR, lists solely in-frame clones and lacks some. The sample includes about 150,000 clones, approximately 87% seen only once; the top ten take under 5%. The sample taken for sequencing was peripheral blood. The origin of the receptors is an older woman with acute or convalescent COVID-19.

The CDR3 DNA reads TGTGCCAGCAGTTTCCTCCCCGGGACAGGGGGTGGGGAGCTGTTTTTT. Residues: CASSFLPGTGGGELFF. The chain is built from TRBV6-2 or TRBV6-3 and TRBJ2-2; the match to TRBD1 covers 11 bases. CDR3 size: 16 residues. Per the germline V gene, CDR1 is MNHEY and CDR2 is SVGEGT. V was clipped by 4 bases and J by 8 bases; unmatched bases: 9.

This clone was seen a few times. The genes are TRBV28 and TRBJ1-3; the match to TRBD1 covers 12 bases. The germline V gene encodes CDR1 MDHEN and CDR2 SYDVKM. The CDR3 runs to 18 residues. V lost 5 bases, J lost 1 base, and 9 bases stayed unmatched. CDR3 loop: CASSRPRDRGRSGNTIYF. The CDR3 nucleotides are TGTGCCAGCAGTCGGCCCCGGGACAGGGGGCGATCTGGAAACACCATATATTTT.

The V call is TRBV27, the J call TRBJ2-7, with TRBD1 matching over 7 bases. Losses at the gene ends were 6 bases for V and 6 bases for J; bases not matched to a gene: 11. CDR3 length: 14 amino acids. Looked up from germline, CDR1 is MNHEY and CDR2 is SMNVEV (reference sequence). The CDR3: CASRRTGEYGEQYF. The CDR3 coding sequence is TGTGCCAGCAGACGAACAGGGGAATATGGCGAGCAGTACTTC.

The rearrangement uses TRBV18 and TRBJ1-2; maybe TRBD1 (6 bases). This CDR3 spans 15 amino acids. The V and J ends lost 3 bases and 4 bases respectively, with 15 bases between them. Germline V gene lookup returns CDR1 KGHSH and CDR2 LQKENI. Here the CDR3 DNA reads TGTGCCAGCTCACCGGCCAGGGGATCGGGCTATGGCTACACCTTC. Amino acid sequence: CASSPARGSGYGYTF.

The chain links TRBV6-5 to TRBJ1-6, with D tentatively TRBD1 (6 bases). Germline V gene lookup returns CDR1 MNHEY and CDR2 SVGAGI. Trimming left V 2 bases short and J 5 bases short, with 13 bases between. CDR3 size: 16 residues. CDR3 region: CASSYKRQGNNSPLHF. The CDR3 nucleotides are TGTGCCAGCAGTTACAAAAGGCAGGGGAATAATTCACCCCTCCACTTT.

The rearrangement uses TRBV3-1 (or the pseudogene TRBV3-2) and TRBJ2-5; 8 positions match TRBD2. The CDR3 extends over 15 amino acids. Germline values: CDR1 LGHDT, CDR2 YNNKEL (reference sequence). The ends lost 3 bases at V and 7 bases at J; junction bases unmatched: 10. CDR3 bases: TGTGCCAGCAGCCAGTCACTAGCGGCCTCGGGGACCCAGTACTTC. Protein product: CASSQSLAASGTQYF.

The chain carries TRBV5-1 and TRBJ2-7, with a weak D call TRBD1 (6 bases). The CDR3 sequence is 15 residues long. Germline V lookup: CDR1 SGHRS, CDR2 YFSETQ. V lost 1 base, J lost 3 bases, and 14 bases lay in between. CDR3 amino acids: CASSLIGGRGYEQYF. The CDR3 DNA reads TGCGCCAGCAGCTTGATAGGGGGAAGGGGCTACGAGCAGTACTTC. Full variable domain (rest looked up from reference TRBV5-1 and TRBJ2-7): KAGVTQTPRYLIKTRGQQVTLSCSPISGHRSVSWYQQTPGQGLQFLFEYFSETQRNKGNFPGRFSGRQFSNSRSEMNVSTLELGDSALYLCASSLIGGRGYEQYFGPGTRLTVT.

The chain couples TRBV10-2 to TRBJ1-6; D remains ambiguous. V lost 0 bases, J lost 7 bases, and 4 bases lay in between. This CDR3 is 13 amino acids long. Germline CDR1 is WSHSY and CDR2 is SAAADI. CDR3 residues: CASSESPNSPLHF. The CDR3 DNA is TGCGCCAGCAGTGAGTCTCCAAATTCACCCCTCCACTTT.

J is TRBJ2-7 and V is TRBV6-2 or TRBV6-3; D is unclear. The CDR3 covers 15 residues. Trimming took 2 bases from V and 2 from J, leaving 13 bases between them. The V gene's germline CDR1 is MNHEY and CDR2 SVGEGT. The CDR3 DNA reads TGTGCCAGCAGTTACGCCGACATCCGTACCTACGAGCAGTACTTC. This translates into CASSYADIRTYEQYF.